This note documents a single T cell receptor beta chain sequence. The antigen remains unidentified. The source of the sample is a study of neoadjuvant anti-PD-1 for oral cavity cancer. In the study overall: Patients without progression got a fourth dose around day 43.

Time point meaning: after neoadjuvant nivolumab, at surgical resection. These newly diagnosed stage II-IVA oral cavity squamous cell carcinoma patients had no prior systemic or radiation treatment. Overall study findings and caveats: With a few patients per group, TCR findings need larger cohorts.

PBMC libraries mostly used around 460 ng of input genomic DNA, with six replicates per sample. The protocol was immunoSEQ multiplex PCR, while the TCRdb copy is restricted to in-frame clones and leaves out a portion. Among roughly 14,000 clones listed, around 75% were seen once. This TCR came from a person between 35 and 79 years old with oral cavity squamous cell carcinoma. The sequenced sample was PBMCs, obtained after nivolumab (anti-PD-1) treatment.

The CDR3 DNA sequence: TGTGCCAGCAGTTTCAAAAAGGGGGCGGGAACTGAAGCTTTCTTT. Amino acid sequence: CASSFKKGAGTEAFF. V usage is TRBV6-5 and J usage is TRBJ1-1, with 7 positions matching TRBD1. Germline V gene lookup returns CDR1 MNHEY and CDR2 SVGAGI. Trimming removed 4 bases from V and 5 bases from J; junction bases left unmatched: 10. The CDR3 is made up of 15 amino acids.